The 29 T cell receptor beta chains reported below all come from one sample, sequenced in a study of shared clonotypes between healthy human individuals. TCRdb's table, derived via immunoSEQ multiplex PCR, lists solely in-frame clones and lacks some. The table records 2 million to 3 million clones, 80% to 95% of them present only once. Sequenced sample: naive CD4+ T cells from PBMCs. Subset described: CD45RA+ positively selected. Receptors originate from a young man in good health. Some clones in this sample may be carry-over from other donors' samples.

The count of this clone is one. The chain combines TRBV7-2 with TRBJ2-2; 11 bases line up with TRBD1. V lost 3 bases and J lost 5; bases outside the gene matches: 2. This CDR3 comprises 15 residues. The germline V gene has CDR1 SGHTA and CDR2 FQGNSA. CDR3 amino acids: CASSLGQGVTGELFF. The CDR3 region has the DNA TGTGCCAGCAGCTTGGGACAGGGGGTTACCGGGGAGCTGTTTTTT.

The chain uses TRBV19 and TRBJ2-4, with 8 bases aligning to TRBD1. CDR1 is LNHDA and CDR2 is SQIVND in the germline V gene (reference sequence). The J segment lost 1 base and the V segment lost 6 bases, leaving 11 bases of the junction unmatched. This CDR3 contains 17 residues. CDR3 sequence (DNA): TGTGCCAGTAGCCCAGACAGGGGCGCGGGGGCCAAAAACATTCAGTACTTC. This codes for CASSPDRGAGAKNIQYF.

The CDR3: CASSLHRAGGELFF. The CDR3 DNA sequence: TGTGCCAGCAGCCTCCACAGGGCTGGCGGGGAGCTGTTTTTT. The chain is built from TRBV7-2 and TRBJ2-2; possibly TRBD1 for D (6 bases). The V end was cut by 5 bases, the J end by 7 bases, with 14 bases between. Per the germline V gene, CDR1 is SGHTA and CDR2 is FQGNSA. The CDR3 has 14 amino acids.

About this clone: Other DNA sequences in this specimen translate into the identical CDR3. The V gene is TRBV28, the J gene TRBJ2-7, with D perhaps TRBD1 or TRBD2 (5 bases each). The CDR3 length is 14 residues. Trimming shortened V by 5 bases and J by 1 base, and 12 bases separated the two germline ends. Germline values: CDR1 MDHEN, CDR2 SYDVKM. DNA for the CDR3: TGTGCCAGCAGTCCGGCTGGGGGATCCTACGAGCAGTACTTC. Translating it yields CASSPAGGSYEQYF. Looking up the rest from reference TRBV28 and TRBJ2-7 gives the full variable domain: DVKVTQSSRYLVKRTGEKVFLECVQDMDHENMFWYRQDPGLGLRLIYFSYDVKMKEKGDIPEGYSVSREKKERFSLILESASTNQTSMYLCASSPAGGSYEQYFGPGTRLTVT.

V and J are TRBV7-3 and TRBJ2-5, with a weak D call TRBD2 (5 bases). The length of the CDR3 is 14 residues. Trimming shortened V by 1 base and J by 2 bases, and 8 bases separated the two germline ends. Germline V CDR1 and CDR2: SGHTA, FQGTGA. The CDR3 coding sequence is TGTGCCAGCAGCTTAAGAGGGAGTCAAGAGACCCAGTACTTC. Amino acids: CASSLRGSQETQYF.

V and J are TRBV28 and TRBJ2-3; unclear D gene. This CDR3 is 13 amino acids long. Germline-derived CDR1 and CDR2 are MDHEN and SYDVKM. V lost 7 bases and J lost 1, with 9 bases in between. The CDR3 sequence: CASTRPGTDTQYF. CDR3 nucleotides: TGTGCCAGCACACGCCCGGGCACAGATACGCAGTATTTT.

This chain uses TRBV28 with TRBJ2-7; TRBD2 matches at 10 bases. The V gene's germline CDR1 is MDHEN and CDR2 SYDVKM. V lost 6 bases to trimming and J lost 6 bases; unmatched junction nucleotides: 11. The CDR3 loop spans 15 amino acids. CDR3 residues: CASSRSGRAGIEQYF. The CDR3 DNA sequence: TGTGCCAGCAGCCGAAGCGGGAGGGCAGGTATCGAGCAGTACTTC.

The rearrangement uses TRBV11-1 and TRBJ2-7, with D tentatively TRBD2 (5 bases). CDR3 size: 16 residues. Germline CDR1 is SGHAT and CDR2 is FQDESV (reference sequence). V was shortened by 5 bases and J by 1 base, with 18 bases between the two germline ends. The CDR3 DNA follows: TGTGCCAGCAGCCCAACCCTTCTGGCGGGTTCCTACGAGCAGTACTTC. Translation gives CASSPTLLAGSYEQYF.

In DNA, the CDR3 is TGTGCTAGTGGCCGGGTGGCCAACGCTGAAGCTTTCTTT. Protein sequence: CASGRVANAEAFF. This sequence joins TRBV12-5 and TRBJ1-1; no definite D call. Germline V gives CDR1 LGHNT, CDR2 FRNRAP. This CDR3 contains 13 residues. Between the trimmed V and J ends, which lost 6 bases and 6 bases, there was a span of 14 bases.

This clone has only one observation. The rearrangement joins TRBV27 to TRBJ2-3; 9 bases are shared with TRBD2. Germline V gene sequence: CDR1 MNHEY, CDR2 SMNVEV (reference sequence). V shed 7 bases, J shed 4 bases, and the junction held 18 bases outside the gene matches. This CDR3 contains 18 residues. The CDR3 loop is CASIAPPGIAGGPDTQYF. The DNA for the CDR3 is TGTGCCAGCATAGCCCCCCCAGGAATCGCGGGAGGGCCAGATACGCAGTATTTT.

The chain joins TRBV7-2 to TRBJ2-7; TRBD2 matches at 12 bases. V dropped 5 bases and J dropped 5; count of bases not matched to a gene: 10. The CDR3 has 16 amino acids. Per germline, CDR1 SGHTA and CDR2 FQGNSA. For the CDR3, the DNA is TGTGCCAGCAGCGGGAGACTAGCGGGAGCTTTGGACGAGCAGTACTTC. Protein sequence: CASSGRLAGALDEQYF.

A single count supports this clone. This rearrangement joins TRBV10-3 to TRBJ2-3; D may be TRBD1 (5 bases). V was trimmed by 8 bases and J by 0 bases, leaving 18 bases between them. The CDR3 contains 16 residues. Per the germline V gene, CDR1 is ENHRY and CDR2 is SYGVKD. For the CDR3, the DNA is TGTGCCATCCAGGGTGGTCCCTCGTCTAGCACAGATACGCAGTATTTT. Its translation is CAIQGGPSSSTDTQYF.

The V call is TRBV7-2, the J call TRBJ2-2; no reliable D call. The V gene lost 5 bases and the J gene lost 6 bases, with 13 bases spanning the gap. The CDR3 contains 14 residues. CDR1 and CDR2 (germline): SGHTA, FQGNSA. DNA for the CDR3: TGTGCCAGCAGCCCCGCCCTGAGCGCCGGGGAGCTGTTTTTT. The encoded protein is CASSPALSAGELFF.

This clone turned up a few times. V and J are TRBV14 and TRBJ1-1; the D is unclear. V shed 1 base and J shed 1 base, with 7 bases lying between them. From germline, CDR1 is SGHDN and CDR2 FVKESK. The CDR3 consists of 14 residues. The chain's CDR3 is CASSQVRRNTEAFF. DNA of the CDR3: TGTGCCAGCAGCCAAGTCAGGAGGAACACTGAAGCTTTCTTT.

As for this clone: Other DNA sequences in the sample encode the same CDR3. V usage is TRBV28 and J usage is TRBJ2-7, with D possibly matching TRBD2 (5 bases). Germline CDR1 and CDR2: MDHEN and SYDVKM. V gave up 3 bases and J gave up 4 bases, with 13 bases separating them. The CDR3 is made up of 14 amino acids. CDR3 region: CASSLSGTGYEQYF. The DNA of the CDR3 is TGTGCCAGCAGTTTGTCGGGTACGGGATACGAGCAGTACTTC.

With respect to this clone: This sample includes further DNA sequences coding for the same CDR3. The gene calls are TRBV7-9 and TRBJ2-7, with TRBD2 matching 8 bases. V trimming: 2 bases; J trimming: 0 bases; junction bases outside the gene matches: 0. Germline V CDR1 and CDR2: SEHNR, FQNEAQ (reference sequence). The CDR3 sequence is 14 residues long. The DNA for the CDR3 is TGTGCCAGCAGCTTAAGCGGGAGCTCCTACGAGCAGTACTTC. Amino acid sequence: CASSLSGSSYEQYF.

J is TRBJ1-1 and V is TRBV4-2; D not certain. Trimming took 0 bases from V and 5 from J, leaving 16 bases between them. The CDR3 has 16 residues. Looked up from germline, CDR1 is LGHNA and CDR2 is YNFKEQ. Here the CDR3 DNA reads TGTGCCAGCAGCCAAGATAGAGTCGCAGGAATGACTGAAGCTTTCTTT. Translating gives CASSQDRVAGMTEAFF.

The chain links TRBV29-1 to TRBJ1-2; possibly TRBD1 for D (5 bases). Germline V gene lookup returns CDR1 SQVTM and CDR2 ANQGSEA. The CDR3 extends over 12 amino acids. With 7 bases removed from V and 3 bases from J, the gap between germline ends came to 12 bases. Written as DNA, the CDR3 is TGCAGCGGTGGGGCAGGAGACTATGGCTACACCTTC. It is translated as CSGGAGDYGYTF.

The chain combines TRBV7-8 with TRBJ2-5; possibly TRBD1 or TRBD2 for D (6 bases each). The germline gives CDR1 SGHVS, CDR2 FQNEAQ. V shed 7 bases and J shed 1 base, with 10 bases lying between them. The CDR3 has 13 residues. The CDR3 sequence is CASKGGTQETQYF. CDR3 DNA: TGTGCCAGCAAGGGGGGTACCCAAGAGACCCAGTACTTC.

This rearrangement joins TRBV6-5 to TRBJ2-5; no definite D call. The last part of the DNA fits TRBJ2-7 better; the J call may be wrong. From germline, CDR1 is MNHEY and CDR2 SVGAGI. The CDR3 runs to 13 residues. CDR3 in amino acids: CASSPTPLNEQYF. CDR3 in DNA: TGTGCCAGCAGTCCCACCCCTTTGAACGAGCAGTACTTC.

The sample holds a few counts of this clone. The V and J genes are TRBV30 and TRBJ1-5, with D tentatively TRBD1 (6 bases). The CDR3 is 13 residues long. With 5 bases removed from V and 6 bases from J, the gap between germline ends came to 14 bases. Germline lookup yields CDR1 GTSNPN and CDR2 SVGIG (reference sequence). This CDR3 reads CAWGPLQGQPQHF. The DNA for the CDR3 is TGTGCCTGGGGGCCCCTACAGGGTCAGCCCCAGCATTTT.

The chain links TRBV19 to TRBJ2-1; TRBD2 matches at 8 bases. CDR3 length equals 15 residues. V lost 0 bases, J lost 7 bases, and 5 bases stayed unmatched. Germline lookup yields CDR1 LNHDA and CDR2 SQIVND (reference sequence). The CDR3 reads CASSIEAGVGNEQFF. For the CDR3, the DNA is TGTGCCAGTAGTATAGAAGCGGGGGTAGGGAATGAGCAGTTCTTC.

In its sample, this clone was seen once. This chain joins TRBV19 and TRBJ1-2, with D uncertain. The CDR3 runs to 17 residues. The germline gives CDR1 LNHDA, CDR2 SQIVND (reference sequence). Trimming removed 5 bases at V and 6 bases at J, with 25 bases between. CDR3 nucleotides: TGTGCCAGTAGTCTTCGCCCCCGGGCCACGTTAGCGGATGGCTACACCTTC. This codes for CASSLRPRATLADGYTF.

V gene TRBV27 combines with J gene TRBJ1-1; D possibly corresponds to TRBD1 (6 bases). This CDR3 is built from 16 residues. V lost 2 bases and J lost 4, with 17 bases in between. Germline values: CDR1 MNHEY, CDR2 SMNVEV (reference sequence). CDR3: CASSLKGGQSVTEAFF. DNA for the CDR3: TGTGCCAGCAGTTTAAAAGGGGGTCAGTCGGTCACTGAAGCTTTCTTT.

The sample holds a few counts of this clone. CDR3 DNA: TGCGCCAGCAGTGGACAGGCGAGCTACACCTTC. Protein sequence: CASSGQASYTF. The rearrangement uses TRBV10-1 and TRBJ1-2; possibly TRBD1 for D (6 bases). Germline lookup yields CDR1 WNHNN and CDR2 SYGVQD (reference sequence). Trimming removed 4 bases at V and 9 bases at J, with 9 bases between. The CDR3 has 11 residues.

The rearrangement uses TRBV28 and TRBJ1-2, with a tentative D call TRBD1 (6 bases). V lost 1 base, J lost 6 bases, and 15 bases lay in between. Germline CDR1 is MDHEN and CDR2 is SYDVKM. CDR3 length equals 15 residues. As DNA, the CDR3 is TGTGCCAGCAGTTTATTGGGGGCGCGGGCCCATGGCTACACCTTC. The encoded protein is CASSLLGARAHGYTF.

The chain employs TRBV5-4 and TRBJ2-7, with a tentative D call TRBD2 (5 bases). V was trimmed by 4 bases and J by 0 bases, leaving 11 bases between them. This CDR3 region has 14 residues. Germline CDR1 SGHNT, CDR2 YYREEE (reference sequence). In DNA, the CDR3 is TGTGCCAGCAGCCCCTCCCGGGGCTCCTACGAGCAGTACTTC. Protein sequence: CASSPSRGSYEQYF.

The V and J genes are TRBV5-5 and TRBJ2-7, with D unresolved. The CDR3 consists of 15 residues. From germline, CDR1 is SGHKS and CDR2 YYEKEE (reference sequence). Trimming removed 0 bases from V and 0 bases from J, with 10 bases in between. CDR3 residues: CASSLVRQISYEQYF. The CDR3 bases are TGTGCCAGCAGCTTGGTTCGGCAGATCTCCTACGAGCAGTACTTC.

This clone occurred a few times. The gene calls are TRBV29-1 and TRBJ1-5; D call uncertain. Per the germline V gene, CDR1 is SQVTM and CDR2 is ANQGSEA. This CDR3 spans 14 amino acids. V was shortened by 4 bases and J by 0 bases, with 10 bases between the two germline ends. In DNA form, the CDR3 reads TGCAGCGTTGCGGCGGAATATAGCAATCAGCCCCAGCATTTT. It codes for CSVAAEYSNQPQHF.